These T cell receptor beta chains were read from a single sample in a study of beta chain features in type 1 diabetes. Profiling relied on immunoSEQ multiplex PCR, and the TCRdb table lists in-frame clones only, not all of them. Here the sample spans around 200,000 clones, approximately 13% being singletons. Material: central memory CD4+ T cells from blood. All receptors come from a woman younger than 30 in good health. Both conserved end residues are part of each CDR3. A D gene is named only where the DNA matches it firmly. Clone size is given for some rows only: seen once, a few or many times, or a class if the clone is expanded.

v_call	d_call	j_call	clone_size	cdr3_nt	cdr3_aa
TRBV7-9	.	TRBJ2-4	few	TGTACCCTTGCGAGTGCCAAAAACATTCAGTACTTC	CTLASAKNIQYF
TRBV6-6	TRBD1	TRBJ2-5	.	TGTGCCAGCGGGGACAGGGGGCCTGAGACCCAGTACTTC	CASGDRGPETQYF
TRBV5-1	TRBD2	TRBJ2-1	few	TGCGCCAGCAGCTTTCTAGCGGGAGATGAGCAGTTCTTC	CASSFLAGDEQFF
TRBV9	.	TRBJ2-2	few	TGTGCCAGCAGCGTTACCGACAGGCCCAACACCGGGGAGCTGTTTTTT	CASSVTDRPNTGELFF
TRBV5-1	.	TRBJ2-2	.	TGCGCCAGCAGCTTCGACGGGAGTTGGACCGGGGAGCTGTTTTTT	CASSFDGSWTGELFF
TRBV6-6	.	TRBJ2-6	.	TGTGCCAGCAGTTACGACAGATCAGTCAACGTCCTGACTTTC	CASSYDRSVNVLTF
TRBV7-9	.	TRBJ2-1	few	TGTGCCAGCAGCTTAGCCCGGGACTTCAATGAGCAGTTCTTC	CASSLARDFNEQFF
TRBV7-2	.	TRBJ2-7	.	TGTGCCAGCAGCCCCGGCTCTACTAGCTACGAGCAGTACTTC	CASSPGSTSYEQYF
TRBV7-6	TRBD1	TRBJ2-4	once	TGTGCCAGCAGCCCTTGGACAGGGGAAGACATTCAGTACTTC	CASSPWTGEDIQYF
TRBV20-1	.	TRBJ1-1	few	TGCAGTGCTAGAAGCGGATATGAAGCTTTCTTT	CSARSGYEAFF
TRBV5-1	TRBD2	TRBJ2-3	.	TGCGCCAGCAGCTTCGGACTAGACGGGGCTACGCAGTATTTT	CASSFGLDGATQYF
TRBV9	TRBD2	TRBJ2-2	.	TGTGCCAGCAGCGTCGGACTAGCGGGGGACACCGGGGAGCTGTTTTTT	CASSVGLAGDTGELFF
TRBV7-9	TRBD1	TRBJ2-7	.	TGTGCCAGCAGCCGTGGACAGGAACCTAGACGCGGTCGCGAGCAGTACTTC	CASSRGQEPRRGREQYF
TRBV6-5	TRBD1	TRBJ2-7	.	TGTGCCATCAGTATAACAGGGGCCGAGCAGTACTTC	CAISITGAEQYF
TRBV19	.	TRBJ2-7	.	TGTGCCAGTAGTGGGAGGACTACCTCCTACGAGCAGTACTTC	CASSGRTTSYEQYF
TRBV11-2	TRBD2	TRBJ2-3	few	TGTGCCAGCAAATTTAGCGGGAGCACAGATACGCAGTATTTT	CASKFSGSTDTQYF
TRBV7-9	TRBD1	TRBJ1-5	many	TGTGCCAGCAGCCCCTACAGGGGAAATCAGCCCCAGCATTTT	CASSPYRGNQPQHF